This passage covers 2 T cell receptor beta chains from one sample sequenced in a study of T-cell memory formation after mild COVID-19. TCRdb itself ran the 5' RACE reads through MiXCR, one entry per CDR3 protein. The table lists 350,000 or so distinct CDR3 sequences, approximately 13% of them singletons. The sample was PBMCs or a T cell subset sorted from them (not recorded which). The source is a man aged 18 to 29 who had mild COVID-19 (a few samples of this study predate the infection). Cell type and time point are not known.

This clonotype was observed a handful of times. Mismatch with germline at one junction end may stem from a read error. The CDR3 spells CASSSTGPTHTQYF. DNA for the CDR3: TGTGCCAGCAGCTCCACGGGACCCACACATACGCAGTATTTT. V usage is TRBV11-2 and J usage is TRBJ2-3; D is possibly TRBD1 or TRBD2 (5 bases each). The CDR3 runs 14 residues. The germline gives CDR1 SGHAT, CDR2 FQNNGV.

This chain connects TRBV7-8 to TRBJ2-3, with 11 bases aligning to TRBD2. CDR3 length: 15 residues. Germline-derived CDR1 and CDR2 are SGHVS and FQNEAQ. The ends lost 4 bases at V and 4 bases at J; junction bases unmatched: 4. CDR3 DNA: TGTGCCAGCAGCTCTAGCGGGGGGTCTGCAGATACGCAGTATTTT. It yields the protein CASSSSGGSADTQYF.